This TCR beta chain was recorded in a study of blood T cell repertoires in COVID-19. Study as a whole: In each case, the material was cDNA or gDNA derived from T cells, B-cell-depleted T cells, or PBMCs.

Participant reports of clinical history set cohort assignment. Germline loops: CDR1 MGHRA, CDR2 YSYEKL. V shed 2 bases and J 5 bases; nucleotides not matched to a gene: 5. The CDR3 sequence is 15 residues long. As handled by the study authors: The assay estimated nucleated cells by amplifying reference gene primers. The data were produced by immunoSEQ multiplex PCR, yet TCRdb's version contains in-frame clones alone and is incomplete. That table furnishes V, J and clone size, whereas the DNA furnished D and trimming. The sample records about 250,000 clones, around 91% being singletons. This receptor was obtained from a woman aged 18-35 years who had recovered from COVID-19. The rearrangement links TRBV4-1 to TRBJ2-3; 9 nucleotides line up with TRBD1. The sequenced material came from PBMCs or T cells enriched from blood (not recorded which). CDR3 in DNA: TGCGCCAGCAGCCAATCGGGACAGGGATTAGATACGCAGTATTTT. Translation gives CASSQSGQGLDTQYF.